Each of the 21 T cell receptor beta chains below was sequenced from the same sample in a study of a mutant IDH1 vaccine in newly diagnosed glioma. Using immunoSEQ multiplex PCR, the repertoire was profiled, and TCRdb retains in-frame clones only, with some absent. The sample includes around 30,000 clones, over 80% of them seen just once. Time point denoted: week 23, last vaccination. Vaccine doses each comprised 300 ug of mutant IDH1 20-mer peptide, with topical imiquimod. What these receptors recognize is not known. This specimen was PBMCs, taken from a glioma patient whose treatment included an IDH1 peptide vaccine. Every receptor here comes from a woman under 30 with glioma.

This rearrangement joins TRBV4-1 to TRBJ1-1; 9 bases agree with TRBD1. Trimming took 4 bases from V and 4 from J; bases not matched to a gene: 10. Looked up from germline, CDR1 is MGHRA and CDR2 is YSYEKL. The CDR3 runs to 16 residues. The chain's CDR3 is CASSLQPGQGFTEAFF. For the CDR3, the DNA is TGCGCCAGCAGCCTACAACCGGGACAGGGTTTCACTGAAGCTTTCTTT.

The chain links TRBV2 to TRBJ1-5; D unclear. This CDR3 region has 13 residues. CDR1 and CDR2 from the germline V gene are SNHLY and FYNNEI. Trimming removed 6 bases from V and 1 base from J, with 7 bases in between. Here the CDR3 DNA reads TGTGCCAGCAGCACCGGAAGCAATCAGCCCCAGCATTTT. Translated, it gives CASSTGSNQPQHF.

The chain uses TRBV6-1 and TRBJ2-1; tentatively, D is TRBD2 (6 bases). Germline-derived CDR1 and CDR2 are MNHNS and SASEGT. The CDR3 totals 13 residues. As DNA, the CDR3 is TGTGCGACGACTAGGGGATGGGCGGATGAGCAGTTCTTC. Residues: CATTRGWADEQFF.

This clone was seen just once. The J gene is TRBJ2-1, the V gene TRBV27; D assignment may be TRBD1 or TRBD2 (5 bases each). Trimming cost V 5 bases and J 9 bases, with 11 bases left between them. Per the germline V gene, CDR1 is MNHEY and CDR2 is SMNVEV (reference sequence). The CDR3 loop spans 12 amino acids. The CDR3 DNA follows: TGTGCCAGCAGTCCTCCTGGGGGTGAGCAGTTCTTC. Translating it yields CASSPPGGEQFF.

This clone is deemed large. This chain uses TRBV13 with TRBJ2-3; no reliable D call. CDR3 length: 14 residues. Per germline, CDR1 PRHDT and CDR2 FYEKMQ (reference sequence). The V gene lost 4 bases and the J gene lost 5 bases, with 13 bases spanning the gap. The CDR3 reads CASSSFPEEDTQYF. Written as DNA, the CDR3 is TGTGCCAGCAGCTCTTTCCCGGAAGAAGATACGCAGTATTTT.

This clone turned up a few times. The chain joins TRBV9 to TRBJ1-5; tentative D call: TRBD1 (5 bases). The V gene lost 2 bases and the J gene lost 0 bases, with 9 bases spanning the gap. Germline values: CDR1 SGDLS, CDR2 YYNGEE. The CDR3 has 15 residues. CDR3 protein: CASSVGGYSNQPQHF. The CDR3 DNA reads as TGTGCCAGCAGCGTCGGGGGTTATAGCAATCAGCCCCAGCATTTT. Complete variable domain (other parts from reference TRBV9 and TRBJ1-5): DSGVTQTPKHLITATGQRVTLRCSPRSGDLSVYWYQQSLDQGLQFLIQYYNGEERAKGNILERFSAQQFPDLHSELNLSSLELGDSALYFCASSVGGYSNQPQHFGDGTRLSIL.

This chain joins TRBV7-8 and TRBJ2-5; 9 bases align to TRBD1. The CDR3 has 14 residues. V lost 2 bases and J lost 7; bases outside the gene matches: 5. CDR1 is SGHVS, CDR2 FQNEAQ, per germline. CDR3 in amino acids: CASSLNPDRGTQYF. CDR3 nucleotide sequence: TGTGCCAGCAGCTTAAACCCGGACAGGGGGACCCAGTACTTC.

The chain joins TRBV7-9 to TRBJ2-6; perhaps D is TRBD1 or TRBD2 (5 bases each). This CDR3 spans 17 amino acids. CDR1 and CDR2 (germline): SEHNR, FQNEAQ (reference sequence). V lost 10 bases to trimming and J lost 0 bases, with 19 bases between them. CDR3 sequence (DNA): TGTGCCACACGAGGGGCGGTTGACCTCTCTGGGGCCAACGTCCTGACTTTC. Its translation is CATRGAVDLSGANVLTF.

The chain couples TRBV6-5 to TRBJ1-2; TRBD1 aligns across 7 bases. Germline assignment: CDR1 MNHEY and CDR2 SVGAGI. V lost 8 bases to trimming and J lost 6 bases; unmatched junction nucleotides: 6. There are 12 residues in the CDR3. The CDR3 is CASFDRADGYTF. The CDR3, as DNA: TGTGCCAGCTTCGACAGGGCCGATGGCTACACCTTC.

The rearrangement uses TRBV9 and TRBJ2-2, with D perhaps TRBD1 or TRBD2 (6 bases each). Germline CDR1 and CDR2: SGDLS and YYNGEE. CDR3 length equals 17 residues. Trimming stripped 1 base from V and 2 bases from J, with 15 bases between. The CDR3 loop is CASSVTGGTTNTGELFF. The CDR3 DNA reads TGTGCCAGCAGCGTAACAGGAGGGACAACCAACACCGGGGAGCTGTTTTTT.

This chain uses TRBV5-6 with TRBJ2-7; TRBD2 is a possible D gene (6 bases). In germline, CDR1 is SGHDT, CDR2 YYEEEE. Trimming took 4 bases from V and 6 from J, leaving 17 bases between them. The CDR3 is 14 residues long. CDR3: CASSPSSREVEQYF. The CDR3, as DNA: TGTGCCAGCAGCCCAAGTTCCAGGGAGGTCGAGCAGTACTTC.

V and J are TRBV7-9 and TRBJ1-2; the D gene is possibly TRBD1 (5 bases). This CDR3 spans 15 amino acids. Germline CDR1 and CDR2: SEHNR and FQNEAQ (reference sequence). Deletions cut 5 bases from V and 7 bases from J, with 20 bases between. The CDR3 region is CASSPGQGLVGGYTF. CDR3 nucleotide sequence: TGTGCCAGCAGCCCCGGGCAGGGATTGGTTGGTGGCTACACCTTC. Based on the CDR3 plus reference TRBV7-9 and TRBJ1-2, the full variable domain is DTGVSQNPRHKITKRGQNVTFRCDPISEHNRLYWYRQTLGQGPEFLTYFQNEAQLEKSRLLSDRFSAERPKGSFSTLEIQRTEQGDSAMYLCASSPGQGLVGGYTFGSGTRLTVV.

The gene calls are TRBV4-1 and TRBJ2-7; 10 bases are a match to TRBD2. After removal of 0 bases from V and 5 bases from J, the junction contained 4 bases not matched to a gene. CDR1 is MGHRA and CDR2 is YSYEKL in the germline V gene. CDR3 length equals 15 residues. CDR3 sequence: CASSQEGLAGDEQYF. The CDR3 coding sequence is TGCGCCAGCAGCCAAGAGGGGCTAGCGGGAGACGAGCAGTACTTC.

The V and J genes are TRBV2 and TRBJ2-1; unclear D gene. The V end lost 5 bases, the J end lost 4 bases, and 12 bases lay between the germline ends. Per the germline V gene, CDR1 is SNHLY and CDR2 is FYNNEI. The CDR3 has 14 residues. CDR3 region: CASSPTRTYNEQFF. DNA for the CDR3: TGTGCCAGCAGTCCGACCCGGACGTACAATGAGCAGTTCTTC.

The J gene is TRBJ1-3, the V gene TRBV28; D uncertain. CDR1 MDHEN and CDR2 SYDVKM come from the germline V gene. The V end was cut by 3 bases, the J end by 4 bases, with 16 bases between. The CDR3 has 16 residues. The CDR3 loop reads CASSFSKLQIGNTIYF. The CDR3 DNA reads TGTGCCAGCAGTTTCTCCAAGCTCCAAATCGGAAACACCATATATTTT. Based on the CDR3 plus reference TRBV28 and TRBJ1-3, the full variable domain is DVKVTQSSRYLVKRTGEKVFLECVQDMDHENMFWYRQDPGLGLRLIYFSYDVKMKEKGDIPEGYSVSREKKERFSLILESASTNQTSMYLCASSFSKLQIGNTIYFGEGSWLTVV.

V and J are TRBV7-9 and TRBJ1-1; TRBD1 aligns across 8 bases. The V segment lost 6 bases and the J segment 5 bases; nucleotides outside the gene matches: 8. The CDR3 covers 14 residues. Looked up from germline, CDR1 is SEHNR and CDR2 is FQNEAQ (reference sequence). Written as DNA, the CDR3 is TGTGCCAGCAGTCCGGACAGGGCGTGGACTGAAGCTTTCTTT. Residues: CASSPDRAWTEAFF.

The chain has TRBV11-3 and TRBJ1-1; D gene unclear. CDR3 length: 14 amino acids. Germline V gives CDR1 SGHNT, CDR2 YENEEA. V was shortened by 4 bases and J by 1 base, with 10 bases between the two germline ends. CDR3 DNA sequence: TGTGCCAGCAGCTACGAAACACCGAACACTGAAGCTTTCTTT. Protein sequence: CASSYETPNTEAFF.

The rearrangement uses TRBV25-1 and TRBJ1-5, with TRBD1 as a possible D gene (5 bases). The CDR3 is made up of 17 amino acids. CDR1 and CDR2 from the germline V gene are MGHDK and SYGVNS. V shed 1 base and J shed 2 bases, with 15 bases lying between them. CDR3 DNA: TGTGCCAGCAGTGAATGGGGGTACTCAGGAGGCAATCAGCCCCAGCATTTT. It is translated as CASSEWGYSGGNQPQHF.

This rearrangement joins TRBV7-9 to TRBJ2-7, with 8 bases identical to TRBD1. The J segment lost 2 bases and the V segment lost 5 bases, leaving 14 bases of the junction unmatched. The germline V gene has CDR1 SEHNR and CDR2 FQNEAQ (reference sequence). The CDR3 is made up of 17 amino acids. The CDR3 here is CASSPQRQGSTTYEQYF. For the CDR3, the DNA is TGTGCCAGCAGCCCTCAGCGACAGGGGTCGACGACCTACGAGCAGTACTTC.

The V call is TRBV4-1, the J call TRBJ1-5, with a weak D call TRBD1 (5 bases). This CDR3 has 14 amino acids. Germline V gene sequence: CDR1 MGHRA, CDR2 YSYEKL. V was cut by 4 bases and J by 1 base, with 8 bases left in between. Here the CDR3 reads CASSPGGSNQPQHF. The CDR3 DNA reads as TGCGCCAGCAGCCCTGGGGGGAGCAATCAGCCCCAGCATTTT.

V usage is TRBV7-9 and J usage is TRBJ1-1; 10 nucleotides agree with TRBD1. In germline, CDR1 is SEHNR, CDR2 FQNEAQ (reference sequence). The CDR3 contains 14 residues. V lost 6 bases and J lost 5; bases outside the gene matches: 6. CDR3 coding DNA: TGTGCCAGCAGACCCGGGACAGGGGAGACTGAAGCTTTCTTT. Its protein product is CASRPGTGETEAFF.